This T cell receptor (beta chain) was sequenced during a study of T cells in Graves' hyperthyroidism and ophthalmopathy. Study findings and constraints: In the analysis, a 13 V-J model separated ophthalmopathy from stable hyperthyroidism. Blood held most thyroid clonotypes expanded above 0.001 frequency.

There are many counts of this clonotype. The antigen remains unidentified. Each person with ophthalmopathy scored at least 3 on the Clinical Activity Score, reached NOSPECS grade 4 or higher, and had been ill under 3 months. The CDR3 regions of TCR beta were amplified from RNA transcripts. A first-round RT-PCR of the TCR CDR3 used the HTBI primer set. TCRdb redid the calling of the multiplex PCR reads with MiXCR, one entry per CDR3 protein. In the table there are 490,000 or so distinct CDR3 sequences, under 25% of which are singletons. The sample comprised blood. The TCR originated in a woman between 70 and 85 years old with Graves' ophthalmopathy.

Here the CDR3 reads CASRRAGQAPSSANTGELFF. The DNA of the CDR3 is TGTGCCAGCAGGAGGGCGGGACAGGCGCCAAGTTCCGCCAACACCGGGGAGCTGTTTTTT. V gene TRBV2 combines with J gene TRBJ2-2; 8 bases agree with TRBD1. Germline CDR1 is SNHLY and CDR2 is FYNNEI. The CDR3 runs 20 residues. With V trimmed by 6 bases and J by 2 bases, 20 bases remained unmatched.